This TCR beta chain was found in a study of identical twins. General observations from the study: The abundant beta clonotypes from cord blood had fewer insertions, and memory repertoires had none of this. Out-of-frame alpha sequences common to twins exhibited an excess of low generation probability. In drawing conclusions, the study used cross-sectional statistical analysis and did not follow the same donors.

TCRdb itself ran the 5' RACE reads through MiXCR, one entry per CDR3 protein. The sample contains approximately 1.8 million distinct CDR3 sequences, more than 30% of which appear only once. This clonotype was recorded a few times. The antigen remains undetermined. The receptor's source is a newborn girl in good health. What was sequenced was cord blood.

CDR3 loop: CASIIPRGNTEAFF. CDR3 coding DNA: TGTGCCAGCATTATTCCCAGGGGGAACACTGAAGCTTTCTTT. The chain employs TRBV2 and TRBJ1-1; a possible D gene is TRBD1 (6 bases). The V end lost 7 bases, the J end lost 1 base, and 13 bases lay between the germline ends. This CDR3 spans 14 amino acids. Germline assignment: CDR1 SNHLY and CDR2 FYNNEI.